The 29 T cell receptor beta chains presented below share a single source sample, sequenced in a study of cytomegalovirus exposure and HLA in healthy donors. Primers for the PCR totalled 60 Vbeta and 13 Jbeta. The method was immunoSEQ multiplex PCR; TCRdb's version includes in-frame clones alone and lacks a portion of them. Of about 160,000 clones listed, 82% are singletons. Sample: PBMCs. The receptors were gathered from a man aged 50-59 years in good health and CMV-seropositive.

The CDR3 region is CASSPSGAFNEQFF. In nucleotides, the CDR3 is TGTGCCAGCAGTCCTTCAGGGGCCTTTAATGAGCAGTTCTTC. The chain combines TRBV25-1 with TRBJ2-1; a weak D match, TRBD1 (6 bases). The CDR3 spans 14 residues. The germline gives CDR1 MGHDK, CDR2 SYGVNS. Trimming took off 5 bases at V and 7 bases at J, with 15 bases between the two ends.

The chain joins TRBV7-6 to TRBJ2-1, with TRBD1 matching 7 bases. Per germline, CDR1 SGHVS and CDR2 FNYEAQ. The CDR3 consists of 15 residues. Trimming at V came to 5 bases and at J to 2 bases, leaving 6 bases not matched to a gene. The DNA for the CDR3 is TGTGCCAGCAGCCAGGGGGACGCCGCCTACAATGAGCAGTTCTTC. It encodes CASSQGDAAYNEQFF.

The chain employs TRBV7-9 and TRBJ2-2; a possible D gene is TRBD2 (6 bases). There are 15 residues in the CDR3. Germline V gene lookup returns CDR1 SEHNR and CDR2 FQNEAQ (reference sequence). V lost 6 bases to trimming and J lost 8 bases, with 19 bases between them. DNA of the CDR3: TGTGCCAGCAGACGATCATCGGGGGTGACGGGGGAGCTGTTTTTT. Translated, it gives CASRRSSGVTGELFF. The variable domain in full, completed from reference TRBV7-9 and TRBJ2-2, reads DTGVSQNPRHKITKRGQNVTFRCDPISEHNRLYWYRQTLGQGPEFLTYFQNEAQLEKSRLLSDRFSAERPKGSFSTLEIQRTEQGDSAMYLCASRRSSGVTGELFFGEGSRLTVL.

V gene TRBV29-1 combines with J gene TRBJ1-1; no reliable D call. This CDR3 region has 12 residues. Trimming cost V 5 bases and J 4 bases, with 11 bases left between them. CDR1 and CDR2 from the germline V gene are SQVTM and ANQGSEA. CDR3 protein: CSVIVGSTEAFF. The CDR3 DNA reads as TGCAGCGTTATTGTGGGGAGCACTGAAGCTTTCTTT.

The chain has TRBV10-2 and TRBJ2-6; TRBD1 agrees at 11 bases. The CDR3 loop spans 16 amino acids. Germline CDR1 WSHSY, CDR2 SAAADI. Losses at the gene ends were 11 bases for V and 2 bases for J; bases not matched to a gene: 8. The chain's CDR3 is CAAARDRGAGANVLTF. In nucleotides, the CDR3 is TGCGCCGCCGCCCGGGACAGGGGGGCTGGGGCCAACGTCCTGACTTTC.

The chain has TRBV28 and TRBJ2-5; possibly TRBD2 for D (7 bases). The germline gives CDR1 MDHEN, CDR2 SYDVKM. This CDR3 region has 13 residues. Trimming removed 10 bases from V and 4 bases from J, with 16 bases in between. The CDR3 nucleotides read TGTGCCATTAAATGGGGGGGGCCAGAGACCCAGTACTTC. Encoded protein: CAIKWGGPETQYF.

The chain uses TRBV5-1 and TRBJ2-7; 10 nucleotides match TRBD1. CDR1 and CDR2 (germline): SGHRS, YFSETQ. V shed 7 bases and J 4 bases; nucleotides not matched to a gene: 5. CDR3 length equals 13 residues. The CDR3 DNA is TGCGCCAGCGGGAGGGGACAGGGGTACGAGCAGTACTTC. Translated: CASGRGQGYEQYF.

This clone was seen a single time. V and J are TRBV18 and TRBJ2-5; 9 bases fit TRBD1. The CDR3 consists of 14 residues. V shed 3 bases, J shed 3 bases, and the junction held 2 bases outside the gene matches. The germline gives CDR1 KGHSH, CDR2 LQKENI. CDR3 sequence: CASSPGTGKETQYF. The DNA of the CDR3 is TGTGCCAGCTCACCGGGGACAGGGAAAGAGACCCAGTACTTC.

The V call is TRBV7-2, the J call TRBJ1-1; possibly TRBD1 for D (6 bases). The germline V and J ends were trimmed by 1 base and 12 bases, with 15 bases remaining between them. The CDR3 has 13 residues. From germline, CDR1 is SGHTA and CDR2 FQGNSA. CDR3 in amino acids: CASSLDVLQGTFF. CDR3 coding DNA: TGTGCCAGCAGCTTAGATGTCCTACAGGGAACTTTCTTT. Drawing the rest from reference TRBV7-2 and TRBJ1-1, the complete variable domain is GAGVSQSPSNKVTEKGKDVELRCDPISGHTALYWYRQSLGQGLEFLIYFQGNSAPDKSGLPSDRFSAERTGGSVSTLTIQRTQQEDSAVYLCASSLDVLQGTFFGQGTRLTVV.

The chain has TRBV7-2 and TRBJ2-5; perhaps TRBD2 as D (5 bases). Germline V lookup: CDR1 SGHTA, CDR2 FQGNSA. Trimming took off 2 bases at V and 12 bases at J, with 19 bases between the two ends. CDR3 length: 14 residues. As DNA, the CDR3 is TGTGCCAGCAGCTTATCAACCGGGCCCTGGGGAGAGTACTTC. Encoded protein: CASSLSTGPWGEYF.

The sample holds one count of this clone. The chain links TRBV28 to TRBJ2-7, with D possibly TRBD2 on 6 matching bases. This CDR3 spans 15 amino acids. Per germline, CDR1 MDHEN and CDR2 SYDVKM. V lost 5 bases to trimming and J lost 3 bases, with 17 bases between them. CDR3 nucleotides: TGTGCCAGCAGTCCGCGACGGGGGAGCCTCTACGAGCAGTACTTC. As protein: CASSPRRGSLYEQYF.

As for this clone: One end of the junction is discordant with germline, which a read error may explain. This chain links TRBV20-1 with TRBJ1-1; D perhaps matches TRBD1 (6 bases). CDR1 and CDR2 from the germline V gene are DFQATT and SNEGSKA (reference sequence). CDR3 length: 11 amino acids. The CDR3 loop reads CSPRGRTLRFF. CDR3 bases: TGCAGTCCTAGGGGGAGAACACTGAGGTTCTTT.

This clone has only a few counts. CDR3 in DNA: TGTGCCAGCTCATCCTTTGGGACATCGAACACTGAAGCTTTCTTT. Translated: CASSSFGTSNTEAFF. The chain recombines TRBV18 with TRBJ1-1; D possibly corresponds to TRBD1 (6 bases). The CDR3 is made up of 15 amino acids. Trimming took 5 bases from V and 1 from J, leaving 14 bases between them. Germline CDR1 KGHSH, CDR2 LQKENI. Together with reference TRBV18 and TRBJ1-1, the CDR3 gives the full variable domain: NAGVMQNPRHLVRRRGQEARLRCSPMKGHSHVYWYRQLPEEGLKFMVYLQKENIIDESGMPKERFSAEFPKEGPSILRIQQVVRGDSAAYFCASSSFGTSNTEAFFGQGTRLTVV.

The chain joins TRBV5-8 to TRBJ2-3; D is ambiguous. Looked up from germline, CDR1 is SGHTS and CDR2 is YDEGEE. The V and J ends lost 1 base and 3 bases respectively, with 3 bases between them. The CDR3 length is 12 residues. The CDR3 protein is CASSLRTDTQYF. The CDR3 coding sequence is TGTGCCAGCAGCTTGCGGACAGATACGCAGTATTTT.

V is TRBV4-1 and J is TRBJ2-1; 10 positions agree with TRBD2. V shed 1 base, J shed 1 base, and the junction held 4 bases outside the gene matches. The germline gives CDR1 MGHRA, CDR2 YSYEKL. This CDR3 region has 17 residues. CDR3 sequence (DNA): TGCGCCAGCAGCCAAGTTCTAGCGGGAGAGTCCTACAATGAGCAGTTCTTC. Encoded protein: CASSQVLAGESYNEQFF.

This chain connects TRBV5-1 to TRBJ2-7; 10 bases are a match to TRBD1. Germline-derived CDR1 and CDR2 are SGHRS and YFSETQ. CDR3 size: 14 residues. The junction had 5 bases not matched to a gene; V was cut back by 5 bases and J by 3 bases. CDR3 sequence: CASSLRDRGYEQYF. The CDR3 bases are TGCGCCAGCAGTTTACGGGACAGGGGCTACGAGCAGTACTTC.

This chain links TRBV18 with TRBJ1-5; TRBD1 matches 7 bases. CDR1 is KGHSH and CDR2 is LQKENI in the germline V gene. Trimming cost V 3 bases and J 6 bases; bases outside gene matches: 14. The CDR3 loop spans 17 amino acids. CDR3 in amino acids: CASSPINRGGRPQPQHF. In nucleotides, the CDR3 is TGTGCCAGCTCACCTATAAACAGGGGAGGCCGACCTCAGCCCCAGCATTTT.

This clone was seen a few times. The genes are TRBV7-9 and TRBJ2-5, with 11 bases that match TRBD1. Germline loops: CDR1 SEHNR, CDR2 FQNEAQ (reference sequence). With 6 bases clipped from V and 3 bases from J, the junction kept 0 bases outside the gene matches. This CDR3 is built from 13 residues. The CDR3 region is CASRGQGEETQYF. In DNA, the CDR3 is TGTGCCAGCAGGGGACAGGGGGAAGAGACCCAGTACTTC.

The chain couples TRBV15 to TRBJ1-5, with D maybe TRBD1 (6 bases). V lost 3 bases and J lost 11, with 17 bases in between. The CDR3 is made up of 14 amino acids. Germline V CDR1 and CDR2: LNHNV, YYDKDF (reference sequence). CDR3 DNA sequence: TGTGCCACCAGCAGGGACGAGGGGGGGGAGGCCCAGCATTTT. Translated: CATSRDEGGEAQHF.

V usage is TRBV9 and J usage is TRBJ2-7; 7 bases are a match to TRBD1. The length of the CDR3 is 14 residues. CDR1 SGDLS and CDR2 YYNGEE come from the germline V gene. The V and J ends lost 1 base and 2 bases, in that order; junction bases with no gene match: 3. The CDR3 nucleotides are TGTGCCAGCAGCGTAACAGGGGCAACCTACGAGCAGTACTTC. Translated, it gives CASSVTGATYEQYF.

The rearrangement links TRBV28 to TRBJ2-2; the match to TRBD2 covers 7 bases. The CDR3 has 17 residues. The germline V gene has CDR1 MDHEN and CDR2 SYDVKM. After removal of 2 bases from V and 2 bases from J, the junction contained 8 bases not matched to a gene. The chain's CDR3 is CASSLAESGDNTGELFF. The CDR3 nucleotides read TGTGCCAGCAGTTTAGCCGAAAGCGGGGACAACACCGGGGAGCTGTTTTTT.

V and J are TRBV19 and TRBJ1-1; TRBD1 agrees at 11 bases. V was pared by 6 bases and J by 1 base, with 13 bases of the junction left unmatched. The CDR3 contains 18 residues. CDR1 is LNHDA and CDR2 is SQIVND in the germline V gene (reference sequence). CDR3 protein: CASRYSRTGGSKNTEAFF. In nucleotides, the CDR3 is TGTGCCAGTAGATATAGTAGGACAGGGGGCTCGAAGAACACTGAAGCTTTCTTT.

This chain links TRBV27 with TRBJ2-1; the D is unclear. CDR1 is MNHEY and CDR2 is SMNVEV in the germline V gene (reference sequence). The V gene lost 11 bases and the J gene lost 0 bases, with 14 bases spanning the gap. This CDR3 spans 14 amino acids. The CDR3 here is CAGADTSSYNEQFF. In DNA, the CDR3 is TGTGCCGGCGCCGACACCAGCTCCTACAATGAGCAGTTCTTC.

The chain couples TRBV30 to TRBJ1-1; 7 bases map to TRBD1. V lost 4 bases and J lost 3; bases outside the gene matches: 11. CDR3 length: 15 amino acids. Germline values: CDR1 GTSNPN, CDR2 SVGIG (reference sequence). This CDR3 reads CAWMEVGTAYTEAFF. The DNA of the CDR3 is TGTGCCTGGATGGAGGTAGGGACAGCCTACACTGAAGCTTTCTTT.

This clone was seen just once. CDR3 nucleotide sequence: TGTGCCAGCAGACTCACGACAGGGGGCTATGAGCAGTTCTTC. Amino acid sequence: CASRLTTGGYEQFF. The chain has TRBV7-2 and TRBJ2-1; 10 bases are shared with TRBD1. The trim removed 6 bases at V and 8 bases at J, leaving 7 bases unmatched. The CDR3 has 14 residues. Germline CDR1 reads SGHTA; CDR2 reads FQGNSA.

The chain uses TRBV28 and TRBJ1-2; no clear D gene. Germline V gene data show CDR1 as MDHEN and CDR2 as SYDVKM. V was cut by 6 bases and J by 0 bases, with 14 bases left in between. The CDR3 covers 15 residues. CDR3 residues: CASSPAGAANYGYTF. The CDR3 nucleotides are TGTGCCAGCAGCCCCGCGGGCGCCGCTAACTATGGCTACACCTTC.

The rearrangement links TRBV27 to TRBJ1-2, with D unclear. V shed 0 bases and J shed 1 base, with 6 bases lying between them. The CDR3 is 14 residues long. In germline, CDR1 is MNHEY, CDR2 SMNVEV (reference sequence). The CDR3 region is CASSLSRVNYGYTF. The CDR3 coding sequence is TGTGCCAGCAGTTTATCCCGGGTTAACTATGGCTACACCTTC.

This sequence joins TRBV7-9 and TRBJ1-2; TRBD1 matches at 10 bases. The CDR3 runs 13 residues. The ends lost 5 bases at V and 8 bases at J; junction bases unmatched: 5. Per germline, CDR1 SEHNR and CDR2 FQNEAQ (reference sequence). The CDR3: CASSPDRGLGYTF. CDR3 DNA: TGTGCCAGCAGCCCCGACAGGGGGCTGGGCTACACCTTC.

In this sample, this clone turned up a few times. This chain links TRBV19 with TRBJ1-1; D remains ambiguous. From germline, CDR1 is LNHDA and CDR2 SQIVND (reference sequence). The germline V and J ends were trimmed by 7 bases and 0 bases, with 6 bases remaining between them. The CDR3 sequence is 12 residues long. CDR3 in DNA: TGTGCCAGTACCCAATTGAACACTGAAGCTTTCTTT. Amino acid sequence: CASTQLNTEAFF.